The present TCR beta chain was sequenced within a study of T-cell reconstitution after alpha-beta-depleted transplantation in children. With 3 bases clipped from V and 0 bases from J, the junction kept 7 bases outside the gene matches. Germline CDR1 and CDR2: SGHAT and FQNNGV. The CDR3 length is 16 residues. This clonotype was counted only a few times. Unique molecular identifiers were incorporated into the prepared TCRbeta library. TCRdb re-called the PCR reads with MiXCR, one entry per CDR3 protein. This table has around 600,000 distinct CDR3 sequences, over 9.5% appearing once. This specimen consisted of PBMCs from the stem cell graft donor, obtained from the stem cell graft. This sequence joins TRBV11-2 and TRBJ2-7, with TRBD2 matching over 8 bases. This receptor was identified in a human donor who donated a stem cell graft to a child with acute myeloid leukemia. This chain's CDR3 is CASSFRRSGSSYEQYF. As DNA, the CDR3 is TGTGCCAGCAGCTTTCGACGAAGCGGGAGCTCCTACGAGCAGTACTTC.